The 7 T cell receptor beta chains in this list originate from one sample, sequenced in a study of blood T cell repertoires in COVID-19. Profiling relied on immunoSEQ multiplex PCR, and the TCRdb table lists in-frame clones only, not all of them. The sample lists about 400,000 clones; around 90% were seen once. The material sequenced was peripheral blood. The receptors come from a man aged 35 to 55 with acute or convalescent COVID-19.

The gene calls are TRBV9 and TRBJ1-2; D is undetermined. Germline V gene lookup returns CDR1 SGDLS and CDR2 YYNGEE. V was clipped by 0 bases and J by 7 bases, with 13 bases between them. There are 14 residues in the CDR3. The CDR3 region has the DNA TGTGCCAGCAGCGTAGATGATCCAGGCTTTGGCTACACCTTC. Amino acids: CASSVDDPGFGYTF.

The chain carries TRBV20-1 and TRBJ2-1; D gene uncertain. The germline V gene has CDR1 DFQATT and CDR2 SNEGSKA (reference sequence). The CDR3 is made up of 11 amino acids. Trimming took off 3 bases at V and 8 bases at J, with 8 bases between the two ends. The CDR3 here is CSASPSDEQFF. The CDR3 nucleotides are TGCAGTGCTAGCCCATCGGATGAGCAGTTCTTC.

V usage is TRBV28 and J usage is TRBJ1-6; D not certain. The V end was cut by 7 bases, the J end by 7 bases, with 11 bases between. The germline CDR1 and CDR2 sequences are MDHEN and SYDVKM. The CDR3 has 13 amino acids. The CDR3 bases are TGTGCCAGCAATGAACAGCCAAATTCACCCCTCCACTTT. It specifies CASNEQPNSPLHF.

The chain joins TRBV5-1 to TRBJ2-7, with 7 bases identical to TRBD1. Germline V CDR1 and CDR2: SGHRS, YFSETQ. The CDR3 consists of 16 residues. V lost 4 bases and J lost 0; bases outside the gene matches: 10. As DNA, the CDR3 is TGCGCCAGCAGCGCCCGGACAGGTTGGAGCTCCTACGAGCAGTACTTC. Its protein product is CASSARTGWSSYEQYF.

The rearrangement uses TRBV18 and TRBJ1-1, with D uncertain. V was pared by 3 bases and J by 1 base, with 9 bases between. From germline, CDR1 is KGHSH and CDR2 LQKENI. This CDR3 spans 14 amino acids. The CDR3 DNA is TGTGCCAGCTCACCTGTCCCGGGGAACACTGAAGCTTTCTTT. The encoded protein is CASSPVPGNTEAFF.

The rearrangement links TRBV5-1 to TRBJ1-1, with 7 bases identical to TRBD1. Germline CDR1 and CDR2: SGHRS and YFSETQ. The CDR3 runs to 14 residues. V shed 2 bases, J shed 5 bases, and the junction held 6 bases outside the gene matches. CDR3: CASSFEGASTEAFF. CDR3 bases: TGCGCCAGCAGCTTTGAGGGGGCGAGTACTGAAGCTTTCTTT.

The CDR3 coding sequence is TGTGCCAGCAGGATCAAGAGTTTTTATAGCAATCAGCCCCAGCATTTT. It codes for CASRIKSFYSNQPQHF. This chain joins TRBV28 and TRBJ1-5; D not resolved. Germline V gene lookup returns CDR1 MDHEN and CDR2 SYDVKM. This CDR3 has 16 residues. V lost 6 bases, J lost 0 bases, and 15 bases lay in between. Drawing the rest from reference TRBV28 and TRBJ1-5, the complete variable domain is DVKVTQSSRYLVKRTGEKVFLECVQDMDHENMFWYRQDPGLGLRLIYFSYDVKMKEKGDIPEGYSVSREKKERFSLILESASTNQTSMYLCASRIKSFYSNQPQHFGDGTRLSIL.